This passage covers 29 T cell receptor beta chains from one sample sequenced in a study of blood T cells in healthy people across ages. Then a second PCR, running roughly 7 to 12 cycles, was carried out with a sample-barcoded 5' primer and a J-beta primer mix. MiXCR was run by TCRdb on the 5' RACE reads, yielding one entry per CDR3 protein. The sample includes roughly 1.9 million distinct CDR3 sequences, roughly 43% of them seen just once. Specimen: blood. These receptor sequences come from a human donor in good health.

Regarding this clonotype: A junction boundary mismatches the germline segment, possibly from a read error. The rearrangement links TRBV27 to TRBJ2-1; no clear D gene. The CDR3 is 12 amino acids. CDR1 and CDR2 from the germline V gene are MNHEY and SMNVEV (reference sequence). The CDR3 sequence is CVSSFSYNEQFF. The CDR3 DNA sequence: TGTGTCAGCAGTTTCTCCTACAATGAGCAGTTCTTC.

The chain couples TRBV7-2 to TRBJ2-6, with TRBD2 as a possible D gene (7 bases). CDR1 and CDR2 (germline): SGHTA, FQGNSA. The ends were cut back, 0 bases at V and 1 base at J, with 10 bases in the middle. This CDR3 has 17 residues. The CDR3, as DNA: TGTGCCAGCAGCTTAGCCGGGGGGCATTCTGGGGCCAACGTCCTGACTTTC. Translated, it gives CASSLAGGHSGANVLTF.

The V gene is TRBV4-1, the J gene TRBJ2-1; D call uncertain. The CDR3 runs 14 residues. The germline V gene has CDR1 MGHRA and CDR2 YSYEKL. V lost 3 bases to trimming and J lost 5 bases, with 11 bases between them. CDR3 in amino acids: CASSQSTSDNEQFF. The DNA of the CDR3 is TGCGCCAGCAGCCAGTCCACGAGTGACAATGAGCAGTTCTTC.

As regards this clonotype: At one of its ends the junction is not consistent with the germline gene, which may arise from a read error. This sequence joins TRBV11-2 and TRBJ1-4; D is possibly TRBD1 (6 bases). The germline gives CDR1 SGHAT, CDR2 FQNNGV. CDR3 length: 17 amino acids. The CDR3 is CASSFTGSMLSNGKLFF. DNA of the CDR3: TGTGCCAGCAGCTTTACAGGGAGCATGCTGAGTAATGGAAAACTGTTTTTT.

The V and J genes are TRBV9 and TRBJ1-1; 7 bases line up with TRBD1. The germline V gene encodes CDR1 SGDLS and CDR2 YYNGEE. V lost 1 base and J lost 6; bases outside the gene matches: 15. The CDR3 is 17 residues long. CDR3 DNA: TGTGCCAGCAGCGTATCGGGTCTACAGGGGAAGGGGGCTGAAGCTTTCTTT. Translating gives CASSVSGLQGKGAEAFF.

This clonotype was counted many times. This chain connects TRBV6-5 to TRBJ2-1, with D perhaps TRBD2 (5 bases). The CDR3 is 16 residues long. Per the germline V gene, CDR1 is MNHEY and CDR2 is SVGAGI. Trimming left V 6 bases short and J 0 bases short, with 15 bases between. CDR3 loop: CASSPRGGLSYNEQFF. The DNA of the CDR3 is TGTGCCAGCAGCCCCCGGGGTGGCCTCTCCTACAATGAGCAGTTCTTC.

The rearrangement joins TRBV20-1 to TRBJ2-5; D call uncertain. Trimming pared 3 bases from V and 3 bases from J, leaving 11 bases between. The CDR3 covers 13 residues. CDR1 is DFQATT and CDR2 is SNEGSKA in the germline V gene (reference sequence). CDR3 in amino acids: CSARELFEETQYF. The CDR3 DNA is TGCAGTGCTAGGGAGTTGTTTGAAGAGACCCAGTACTTC.

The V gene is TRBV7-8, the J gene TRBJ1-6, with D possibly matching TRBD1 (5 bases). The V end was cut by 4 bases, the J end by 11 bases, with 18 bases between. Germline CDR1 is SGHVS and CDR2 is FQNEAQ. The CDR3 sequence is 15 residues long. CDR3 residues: CASSSGTGPSAPLHF. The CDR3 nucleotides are TGTGCCAGCAGCTCGGGGACGGGGCCCTCGGCACCCCTCCACTTT.

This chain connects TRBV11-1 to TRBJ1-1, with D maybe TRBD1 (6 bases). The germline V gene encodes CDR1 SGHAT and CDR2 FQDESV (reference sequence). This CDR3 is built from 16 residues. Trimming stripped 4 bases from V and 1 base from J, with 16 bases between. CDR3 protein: CASSSPRGMANTEAFF. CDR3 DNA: TGTGCCAGCAGCTCGCCAAGGGGGATGGCGAACACTGAAGCTTTCTTT.

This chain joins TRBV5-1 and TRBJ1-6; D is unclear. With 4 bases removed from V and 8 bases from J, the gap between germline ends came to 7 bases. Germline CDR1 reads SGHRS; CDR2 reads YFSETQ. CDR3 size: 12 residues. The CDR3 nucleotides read TGCGCCAGCAGCCACAGCGATTCACCCCTCCACTTT. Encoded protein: CASSHSDSPLHF. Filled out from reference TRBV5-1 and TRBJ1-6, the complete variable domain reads KAGVTQTPRYLIKTRGQQVTLSCSPISGHRSVSWYQQTPGQGLQFLFEYFSETQRNKGNFPGRFSGRQFSNSRSEMNVSTLELGDSALYLCASSHSDSPLHFGNGTRLTVT.

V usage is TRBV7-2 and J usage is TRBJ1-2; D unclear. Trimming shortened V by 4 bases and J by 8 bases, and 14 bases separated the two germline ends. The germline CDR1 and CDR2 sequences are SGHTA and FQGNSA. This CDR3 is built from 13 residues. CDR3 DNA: TGTGCCAGCAGCTCGCATCGGCGGATCGGCTACACCTTC. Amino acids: CASSSHRRIGYTF.

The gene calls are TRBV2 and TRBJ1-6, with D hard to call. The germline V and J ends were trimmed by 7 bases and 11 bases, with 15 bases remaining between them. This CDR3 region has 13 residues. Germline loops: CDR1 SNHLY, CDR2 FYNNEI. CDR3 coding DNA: TGTGCCAGCAAAAGGACCCTCCTCACACCCCTCCACTTT. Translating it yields CASKRTLLTPLHF.

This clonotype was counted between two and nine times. Here the CDR3 DNA reads TGCGCCAGCAGCTTGGAAGCGCCGAATGAGCAGTTCTTC. Protein sequence: CASSLEAPNEQFF. The chain recombines TRBV5-1 with TRBJ2-1; D uncertain. The CDR3 sequence is 13 residues long. Germline loops: CDR1 SGHRS, CDR2 YFSETQ. Trimming cost V 0 bases and J 7 bases, with 8 bases left between them.

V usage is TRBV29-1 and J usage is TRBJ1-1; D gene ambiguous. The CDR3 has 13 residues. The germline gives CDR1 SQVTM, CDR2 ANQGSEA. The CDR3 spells CTARSQSNTEAFF. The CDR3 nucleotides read TGCACCGCCCGAAGCCAGTCAAACACTGAAGCTTTCTTT.

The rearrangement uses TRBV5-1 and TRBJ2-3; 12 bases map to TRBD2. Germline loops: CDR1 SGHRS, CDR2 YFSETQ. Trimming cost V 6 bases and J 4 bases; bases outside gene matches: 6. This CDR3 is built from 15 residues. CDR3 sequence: CASNLTSGGADTQYF. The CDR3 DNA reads TGCGCCAGCAACCTGACTAGCGGGGGCGCAGATACGCAGTATTTT. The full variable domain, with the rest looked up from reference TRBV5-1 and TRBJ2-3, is KAGVTQTPRYLIKTRGQQVTLSCSPISGHRSVSWYQQTPGQGLQFLFEYFSETQRNKGNFPGRFSGRQFSNSRSEMNVSTLELGDSALYLCASNLTSGGADTQYFGPGTRLTVL.

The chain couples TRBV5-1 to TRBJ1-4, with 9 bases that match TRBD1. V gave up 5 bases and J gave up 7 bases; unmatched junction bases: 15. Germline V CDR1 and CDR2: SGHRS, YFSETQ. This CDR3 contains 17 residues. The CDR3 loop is CASRQGAATIESEKLFF. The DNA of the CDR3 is TGCGCCAGCAGACAGGGGGCTGCTACAATAGAGAGTGAAAAACTGTTTTTT.

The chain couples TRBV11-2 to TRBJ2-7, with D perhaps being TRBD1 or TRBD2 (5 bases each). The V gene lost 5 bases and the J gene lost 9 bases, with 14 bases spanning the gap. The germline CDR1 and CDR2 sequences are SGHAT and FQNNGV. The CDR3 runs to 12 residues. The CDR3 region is CASSLGVEGQYF. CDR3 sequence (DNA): TGTGCCAGCAGCCTAGGGGTCGAGGGGCAGTACTTC.

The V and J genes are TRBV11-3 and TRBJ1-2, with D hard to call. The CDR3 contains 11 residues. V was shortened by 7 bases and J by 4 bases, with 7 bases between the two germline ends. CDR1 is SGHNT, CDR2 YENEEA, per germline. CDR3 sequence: CASTALYGYTF. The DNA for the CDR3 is TGTGCCAGCACAGCACTCTATGGCTACACCTTC.

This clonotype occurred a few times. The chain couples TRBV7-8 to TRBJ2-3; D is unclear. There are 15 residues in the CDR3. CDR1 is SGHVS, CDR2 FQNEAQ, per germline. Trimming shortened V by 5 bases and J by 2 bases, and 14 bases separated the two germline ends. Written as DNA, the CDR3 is TGTGCCAGCAGCCCTCGACCTACAGACACAGATACGCAGTATTTT. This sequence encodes CASSPRPTDTDTQYF.

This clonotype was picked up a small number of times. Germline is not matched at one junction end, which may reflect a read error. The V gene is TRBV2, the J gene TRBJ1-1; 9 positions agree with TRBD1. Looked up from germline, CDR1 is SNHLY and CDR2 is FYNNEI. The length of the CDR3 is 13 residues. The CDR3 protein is CASSEDRGTEAFF. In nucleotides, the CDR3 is TGTGCCAGCAGCGAAGACAGGGGGACTGAAGCTTTCTTT.

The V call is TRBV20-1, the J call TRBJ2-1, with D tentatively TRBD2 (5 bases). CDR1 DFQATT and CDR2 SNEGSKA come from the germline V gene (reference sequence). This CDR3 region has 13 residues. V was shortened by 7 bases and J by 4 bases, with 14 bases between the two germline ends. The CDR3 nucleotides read TGCAGTGTTTGGCTAGCCGGTTACAATGAGCAGTTCTTC. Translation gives CSVWLAGYNEQFF.

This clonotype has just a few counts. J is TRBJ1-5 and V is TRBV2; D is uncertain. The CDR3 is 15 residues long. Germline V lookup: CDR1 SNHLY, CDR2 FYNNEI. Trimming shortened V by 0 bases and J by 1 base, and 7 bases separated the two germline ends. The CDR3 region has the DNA TGTGCCAGCAGTGAAGCCCGGAGGAGCAATCAGCCCCAGCATTTT. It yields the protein CASSEARRSNQPQHF.

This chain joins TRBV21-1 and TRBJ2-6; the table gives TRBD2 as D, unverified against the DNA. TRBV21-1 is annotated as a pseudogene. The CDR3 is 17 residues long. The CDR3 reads CASSKSGGSSGTNVLTF. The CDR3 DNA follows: TGCGCCAGCAGCAAAAGCGGAGGGTCCTCTGGGACCAACGTCCTGACTTTC.

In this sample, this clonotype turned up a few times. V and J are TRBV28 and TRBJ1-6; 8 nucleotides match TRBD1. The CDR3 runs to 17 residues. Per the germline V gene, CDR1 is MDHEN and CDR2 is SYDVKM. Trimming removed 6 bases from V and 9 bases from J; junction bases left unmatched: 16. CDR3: CASSLPGVGQVGSPLHF. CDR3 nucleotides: TGTGCCAGCAGCCTCCCTGGGGTGGGACAGGTCGGTTCACCCCTCCACTTT.

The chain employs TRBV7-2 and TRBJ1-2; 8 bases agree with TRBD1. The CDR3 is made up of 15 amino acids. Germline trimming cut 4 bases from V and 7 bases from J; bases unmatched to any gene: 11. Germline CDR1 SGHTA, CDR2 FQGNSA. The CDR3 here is CASSSLQGEVAGYTF. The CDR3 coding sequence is TGTGCCAGCAGCTCCCTACAGGGGGAAGTGGCTGGCTACACCTTC. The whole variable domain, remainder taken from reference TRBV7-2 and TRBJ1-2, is GAGVSQSPSNKVTEKGKDVELRCDPISGHTALYWYRQSLGQGLEFLIYFQGNSAPDKSGLPSDRFSAERTGGSVSTLTIQRTQQEDSAVYLCASSSLQGEVAGYTFGSGTRLTVV.

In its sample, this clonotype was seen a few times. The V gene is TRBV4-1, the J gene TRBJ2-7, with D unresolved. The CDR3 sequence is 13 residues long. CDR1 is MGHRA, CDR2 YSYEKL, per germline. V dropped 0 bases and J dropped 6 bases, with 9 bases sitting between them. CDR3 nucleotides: TGCGCCAGCAGCCAAGATCATACAACCGAGCAGTACTTC. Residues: CASSQDHTTEQYF.

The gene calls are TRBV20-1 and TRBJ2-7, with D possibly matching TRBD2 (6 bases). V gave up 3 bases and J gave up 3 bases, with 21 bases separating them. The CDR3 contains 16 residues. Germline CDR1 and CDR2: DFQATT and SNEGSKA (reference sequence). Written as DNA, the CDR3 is TGCAGTGCTAGTGGGGGGTGGCGGAGGGGAGACTACGAGCAGTACTTC. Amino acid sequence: CSASGGWRRGDYEQYF.

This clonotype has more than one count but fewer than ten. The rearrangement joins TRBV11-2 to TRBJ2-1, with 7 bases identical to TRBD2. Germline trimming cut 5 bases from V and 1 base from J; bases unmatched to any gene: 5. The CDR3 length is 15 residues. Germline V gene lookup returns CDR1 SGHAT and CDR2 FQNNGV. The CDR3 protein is CASSDAGESYNEQFF. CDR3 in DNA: TGTGCCAGCAGCGACGCGGGGGAGTCCTACAATGAGCAGTTCTTC.

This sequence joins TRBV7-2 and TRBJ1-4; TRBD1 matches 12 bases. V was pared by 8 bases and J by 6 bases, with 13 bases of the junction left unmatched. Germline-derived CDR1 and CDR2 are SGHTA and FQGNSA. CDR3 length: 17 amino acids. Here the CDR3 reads CASALTGTGGGDEKLFF. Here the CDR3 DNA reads TGTGCCAGCGCACTTACCGGGACAGGGGGCGGGGATGAAAAACTGTTTTTT.